This is a list of T cell receptor beta chains from one sample in a study of T cell repertoires in cytomegalovirus infection. TCRdb fed the reads into MiXCR, producing one record per CDR3 protein. The sample lists tens of thousands of distinct CDR3 sequences, 25% to 30% seen once, with 59% in the top ten. These receptors' antigens are unknown. Material: CD8+ T cells from cultured PBMCs, obtained from culture after CMV antigen stimulation. The source is a human donor in good health (CMV status not recorded). Some clones in this sample may be carry-over from other donors' samples. CDR3s include the opening cysteine and the closing phenylalanine or tryptophan. The D gene is left open where the match is weak. A row's size may be missing; if present it is once, few, many or a size class.

abundance: NA; d_gene: NA; v_gene: TRBV9; j_gene: TRBJ2-6; CDR3aa: CASSVATEPLSSGANVLTF; CDR3nt: TGTGCCAGCAGCGTAGCTACCGAGCCACTAAGCTCTGGGGCCAACGTCCTGACTTTC
abundance: few; d_gene: NA; v_gene: TRBV4-3; j_gene: TRBJ1-4; CDR3aa: CASSQSFRPVGEKLFF; CDR3nt: TGCGCCAGCAGCCAAAGTTTCAGGCCCGTCGGGGAAAAACTGTTTTTT
abundance: many; d_gene: TRBD1; v_gene: TRBV5-4; j_gene: TRBJ1-2; CDR3aa: CASSLVLGTGGYGYTF; CDR3nt: TGTGCCAGCAGCTTGGTGTTAGGGACAGGGGGCTATGGCTACACCTTC
abundance: NA; d_gene: NA; v_gene: TRBV7-2; j_gene: TRBJ2-2; CDR3aa: CASSSRTLGANTGELFF; CDR3nt: TGTGCCAGCAGCTCGAGGACTCTAGGAGCGAACACCGGGGAGCTGTTTTTT
abundance: NA; d_gene: TRBD1; v_gene: TRBV19; j_gene: TRBJ1-1; CDR3aa: CASSMDRGLNTEAFF; CDR3nt: TGTGCCAGTAGTATGGACAGGGGGCTTAACACTGAAGCTTTCTTT
abundance: NA; d_gene: TRBD2; v_gene: TRBV4-1; j_gene: TRBJ2-2; CDR3aa: CASSQDSKTSGEAGELFF; CDR3nt: TGCGCCAGCAGCCAAGATAGTAAGACTAGCGGGGAGGCCGGGGAGCTGTTTTTT
abundance: few; d_gene: TRBD1; v_gene: TRBV12-3/TRBV12-4; j_gene: TRBJ1-1; CDR3aa: CASSGRTGGDTEAFF; CDR3nt: TGTGCCAGCAGTGGGCGGACAGGGGGGGACACTGAAGCTTTCTTT
abundance: few; d_gene: TRBD1; v_gene: TRBV24-1; j_gene: TRBJ2-1; CDR3aa: CATSDSTGGYNEQFF; CDR3nt: TGTGCCACCAGTGATAGTACAGGGGGTTACAATGAGCAGTTCTTC
abundance: many; d_gene: TRBD2; v_gene: TRBV11-2; j_gene: TRBJ2-3; CDR3aa: CASSLGLAGHTGDTQYF; CDR3nt: TGTGCCAGCAGCTTGGGACTAGCGGGCCATACAGGAGATACGCAGTATTTT
abundance: NA; d_gene: TRBD1; v_gene: TRBV27; j_gene: TRBJ1-4; CDR3aa: CASSLKGTAHNEKLFF; CDR3nt: TGTGCCAGCAGTTTAAAGGGGACAGCCCATAATGAAAAACTGTTTTTT